Listed below are T cell receptor beta chains from one sample, sequenced in a study of early T cells in non-severe SARS-CoV-2 infection. TCRdb called the 5' RACE reads again in MiXCR, with one record for every CDR3 protein. The table has roughly 40,000 distinct CDR3 sequences, around 6.3% seen once; the top ten hold about 8%. Material: whole blood, obtained at baseline. The receptors shown here come from an adult who was a healthcare worker with PCR-confirmed SARS-CoV-2 infection or an uninfected control (not recorded which). CDR3s leave out the opening cysteine and the closing phenylalanine or tryptophan. D genes are given only for firm matches. Size tells how often a clone was seen (once, few, many) or the class of an expanded clone, and some rows leave it out.

J gene | clone size | V gene | D gene | CDR3 protein
TRBJ2-1 | - | TRBV20-1 | - | SARKDRPTSYNEQF
TRBJ2-5 | many | TRBV20-1 | TRBD2 | SARLAGGRETQY
TRBJ2-1 | once | TRBV3-1 | - | ASSHGPEEF
TRBJ1-1 | few | TRBV7-9 | - | ASSHPRATEAF
TRBJ1-2 | many | TRBV6-6 | TRBD1 | ASSYPDRAGYGYT
TRBJ2-7 | many | TRBV11-2 | TRBD2 | ASSPLRREGTYEQY
TRBJ2-3 | many | TRBV7-3 | TRBD2 | ASSPRGTSGTTDTQY
TRBJ2-7 | many | TRBV9 | TRBD1 | ASSARQGSYEQY
TRBJ1-5 | - | TRBV11-2 | - | ASSLATVNQPQH
TRBJ1-1 | many | TRBV10-3 | - | AIIREGYTEAF
TRBJ2-1 | many | TRBV6-2/TRBV6-3 | - | ASNAGSAYNEQF
TRBJ2-1 | - | TRBV24-1 | TRBD2 | ATSDLQRGEQF
TRBJ1-1 | many | TRBV20-1 | - | SVLLGSMNTEAF
TRBJ1-2 | few | TRBV28 | TRBD1 | ASSSGGTGENGYT
TRBJ1-5 | few | TRBV7-2 | - | ASSLNRFQPQH
TRBJ2-7 | - | TRBV2 | - | ASSGRETVEQY
TRBJ1-5 | many | TRBV6-5 | - | ATRSGYSNQPQH
TRBJ1-1 | - | TRBV4-1 | - | ASSQWTAGEAF
TRBJ2-7 | many | TRBV5-4 | TRBD2 | ASSTTSATYEQY
TRBJ1-2 | many | TRBV19 | TRBD1 | ASSVTDRDYGYT
TRBJ2-3 | few | TRBV12-3/TRBV12-4 | TRBD2 | ASSLILRPAGGNTDTQY
TRBJ2-2 | many | TRBV19 | TRBD2 | ASSIQRGTNTGELF
TRBJ1-2 | - | TRBV10-3 | - | AISESHSYGYT
TRBJ2-5 | many | TRBV20-1 | - | SARRGQKETQY
TRBJ1-5 | many | TRBV5-6 | - | ASSFLQSSNQPQH
TRBJ2-2 | many | TRBV5-1 | - | ASSPASRANGELF
TRBJ1-1 | many | TRBV7-9 | TRBD1 | ASSPWTGGLLTEAF